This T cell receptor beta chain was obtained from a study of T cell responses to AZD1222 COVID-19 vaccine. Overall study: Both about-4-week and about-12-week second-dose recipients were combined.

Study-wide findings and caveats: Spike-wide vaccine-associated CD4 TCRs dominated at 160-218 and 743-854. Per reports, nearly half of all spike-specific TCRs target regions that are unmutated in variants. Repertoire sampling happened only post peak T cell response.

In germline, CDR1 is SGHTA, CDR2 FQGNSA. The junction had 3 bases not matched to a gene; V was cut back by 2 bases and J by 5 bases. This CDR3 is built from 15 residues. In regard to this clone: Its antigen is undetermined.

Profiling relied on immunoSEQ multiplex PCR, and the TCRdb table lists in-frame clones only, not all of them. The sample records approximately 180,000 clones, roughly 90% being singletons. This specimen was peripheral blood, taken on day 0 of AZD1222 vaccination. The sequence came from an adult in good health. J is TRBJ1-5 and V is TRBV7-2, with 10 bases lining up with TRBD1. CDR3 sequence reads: CASSLRDRGYQPQHF. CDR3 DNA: TGTGCCAGCAGCTTAAGGGACAGGGGATATCAGCCCCAGCATTTT.